This T cell receptor (beta chain) was captured by sequencing in a study of blood T cell repertoires in COVID-19. About the study: PBMCs, B-cell-depleted T cells, or T cells provided the cDNA or gDNA that made up the material.

To note about this clone: Other nucleotide sequences in the sample specify the same CDR3.

In the study's own analysis: Reference gene primer amplification gave estimated nucleated cell counts. Only in-frame clones appear in the TCRdb table, and some are missing; sequencing was by immunoSEQ multiplex PCR. V and J calls and clone size follow that table, whereas D and trimming were derived from the DNA. Among roughly 350,000 clones listed, 92% were seen once. The study assigned cohorts using participant-reported clinical history. Recovered status applied to Cohort 3 donors who had two consecutive negative PCRs. It also applied to those with clearance or with symptom resolution. The length of the CDR3 is 13 residues. The germline gives CDR1 SQVTM, CDR2 ANQGSEA. Trimming stripped 6 bases from V and 3 bases from J, with 12 bases between.

Sequencing was carried out using PBMCs or T cells enriched from blood (not recorded which). This rearrangement joins TRBV29-1 to TRBJ1-5, with D possibly TRBD1 on 5 matching bases. The TCR sequence derives from a woman aged 25 to 39 who had recovered from COVID-19. In DNA, the CDR3 is TGCAGCGTGGGGGGGGGTAACAATCAGCCCCAGCATTTT. Its translation is CSVGGGNNQPQHF.